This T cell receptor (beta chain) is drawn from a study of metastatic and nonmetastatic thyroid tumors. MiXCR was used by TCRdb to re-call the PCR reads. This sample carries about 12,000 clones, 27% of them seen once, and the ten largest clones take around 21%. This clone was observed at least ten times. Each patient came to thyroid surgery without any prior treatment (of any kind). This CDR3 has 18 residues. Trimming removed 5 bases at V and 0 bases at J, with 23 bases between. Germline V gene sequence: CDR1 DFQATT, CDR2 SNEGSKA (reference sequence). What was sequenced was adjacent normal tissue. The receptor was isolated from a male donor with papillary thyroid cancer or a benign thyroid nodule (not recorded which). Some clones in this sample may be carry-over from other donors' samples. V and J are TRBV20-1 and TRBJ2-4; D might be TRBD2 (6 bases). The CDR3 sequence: CSAPSSRWAGTAKNIQYF. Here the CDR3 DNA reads TGCAGTGCTCCCTCTTCACGTTGGGCGGGGACAGCCAAAAACATTCAGTACTTC.